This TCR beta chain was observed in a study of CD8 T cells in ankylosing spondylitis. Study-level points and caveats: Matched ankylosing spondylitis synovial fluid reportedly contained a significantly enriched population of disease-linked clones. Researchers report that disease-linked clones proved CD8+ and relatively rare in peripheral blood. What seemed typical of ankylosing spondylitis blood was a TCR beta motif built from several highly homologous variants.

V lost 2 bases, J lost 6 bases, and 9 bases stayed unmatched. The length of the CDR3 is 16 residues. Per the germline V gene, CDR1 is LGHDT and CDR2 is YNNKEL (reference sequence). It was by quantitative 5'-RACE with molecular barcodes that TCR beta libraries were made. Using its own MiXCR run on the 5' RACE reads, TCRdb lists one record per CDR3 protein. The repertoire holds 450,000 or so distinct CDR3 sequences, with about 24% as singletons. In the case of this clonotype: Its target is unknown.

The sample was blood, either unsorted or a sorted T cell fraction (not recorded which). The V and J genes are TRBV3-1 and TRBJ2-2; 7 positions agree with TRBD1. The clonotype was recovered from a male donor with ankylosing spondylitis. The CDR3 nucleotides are TGTGCCAGCAGCCAAAAAACAGGGGACGGTGCCGGGGAGCTGTTTTTT. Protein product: CASSQKTGDGAGELFF. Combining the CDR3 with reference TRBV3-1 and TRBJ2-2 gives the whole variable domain DTAVSQTPKYLVTQMGNDKSIKCEQNLGHDTMYWYKQDSKKFLKIMFSYNNKELIINETVPNRFSPKSPDKAHLNLHINSLELGDSAVYFCASSQKTGDGAGELFFGEGSRLTVL.